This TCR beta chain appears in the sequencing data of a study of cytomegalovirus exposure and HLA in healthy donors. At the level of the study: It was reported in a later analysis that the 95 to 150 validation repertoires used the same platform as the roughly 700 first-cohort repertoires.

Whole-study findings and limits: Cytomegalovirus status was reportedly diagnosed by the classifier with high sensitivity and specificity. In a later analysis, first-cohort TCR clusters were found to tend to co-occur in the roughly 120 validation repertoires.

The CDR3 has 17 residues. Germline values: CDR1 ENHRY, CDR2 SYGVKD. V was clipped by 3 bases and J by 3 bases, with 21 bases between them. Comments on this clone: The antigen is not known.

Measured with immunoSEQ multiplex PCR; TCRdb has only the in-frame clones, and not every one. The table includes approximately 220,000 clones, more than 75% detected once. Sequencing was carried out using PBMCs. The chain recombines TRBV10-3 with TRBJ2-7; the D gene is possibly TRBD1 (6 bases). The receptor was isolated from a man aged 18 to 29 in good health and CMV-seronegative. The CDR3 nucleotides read TGTGCCATCAGTGACCGGGACACTTACTCGAAGAACTACGAGCAGTACTTC. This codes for CAISDRDTYSKNYEQYF.